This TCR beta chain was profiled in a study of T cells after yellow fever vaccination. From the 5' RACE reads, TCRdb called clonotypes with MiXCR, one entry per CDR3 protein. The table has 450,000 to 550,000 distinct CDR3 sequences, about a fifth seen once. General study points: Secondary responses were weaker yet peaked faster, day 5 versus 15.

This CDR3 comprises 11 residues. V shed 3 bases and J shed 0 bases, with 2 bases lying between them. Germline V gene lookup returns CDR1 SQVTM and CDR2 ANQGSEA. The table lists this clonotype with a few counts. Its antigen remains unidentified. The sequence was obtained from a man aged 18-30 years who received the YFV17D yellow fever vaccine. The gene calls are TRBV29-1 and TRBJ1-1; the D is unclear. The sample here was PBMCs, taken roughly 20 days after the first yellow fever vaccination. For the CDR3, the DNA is TGCAGCGTTGATGTGAACACTGAAGCTTTCTTT. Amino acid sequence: CSVDVNTEAFF.